Described below is a single T cell receptor (beta chain) sequence and its context. Here immunoSEQ multiplex PCR was the method, and the copy in TCRdb shows in-frame clones only, minus some. Of about 43,000 clones listed, 90% are singletons. This specimen comes from a study of T cell changes during pregnancy in multiple sclerosis. Germline CDR1 LGHNT, CDR2 FRNRAP. V was clipped by 6 bases and J by 6 bases, with 15 bases between them. The CDR3 has 14 amino acids. The starting material was peripheral blood, obtained in the second trimester of pregnancy. The clonotype was recovered from a female donor in good health, enrolled as a control in a pregnancy study. The gene calls are TRBV12-5 and TRBJ2-4; D gene ambiguous. CDR3 amino acids: CASGQLLSSNIQYF. DNA for the CDR3: TGTGCTAGTGGCCAACTACTAAGTTCAAACATTCAGTACTTC.